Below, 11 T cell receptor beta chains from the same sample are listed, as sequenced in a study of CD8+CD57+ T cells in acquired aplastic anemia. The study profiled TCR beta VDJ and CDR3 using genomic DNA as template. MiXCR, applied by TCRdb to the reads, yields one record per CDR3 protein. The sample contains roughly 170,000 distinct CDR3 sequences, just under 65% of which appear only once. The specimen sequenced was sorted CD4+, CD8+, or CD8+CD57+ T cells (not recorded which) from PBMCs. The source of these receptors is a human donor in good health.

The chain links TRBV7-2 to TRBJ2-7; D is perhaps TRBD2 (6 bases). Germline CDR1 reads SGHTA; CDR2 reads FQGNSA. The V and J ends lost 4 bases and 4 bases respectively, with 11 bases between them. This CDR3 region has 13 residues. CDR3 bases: TGTGCCAGCAGCTGGAGGGAGGCTTACGAGCAGTACTTC. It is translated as CASSWREAYEQYF.

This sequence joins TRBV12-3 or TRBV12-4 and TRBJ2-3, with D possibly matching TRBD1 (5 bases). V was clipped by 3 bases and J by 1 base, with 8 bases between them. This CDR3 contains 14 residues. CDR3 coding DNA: TGTGCCAGCAGTTTCACAGGCGGCACAGATACGCAGTATTTT. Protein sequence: CASSFTGGTDTQYF.

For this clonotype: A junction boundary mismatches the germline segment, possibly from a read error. The CDR3 DNA reads as TGCGCCAGCAGCCAAGGCAGGAGGTCCACAGATACGCGGTATTTT. Amino acid sequence: CASSQGRRSTDTRYF. The chain employs TRBV4-1 and TRBJ2-3; perhaps TRBD2 as D (5 bases). The CDR3 spans 15 residues. CDR1 and CDR2 from the germline V gene are MGHRA and YSYEKL.

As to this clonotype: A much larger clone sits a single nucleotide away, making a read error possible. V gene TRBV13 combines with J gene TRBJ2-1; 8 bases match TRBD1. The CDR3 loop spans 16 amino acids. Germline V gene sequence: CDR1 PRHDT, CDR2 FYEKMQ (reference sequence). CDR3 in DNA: TGTGCCAGCAGGTATAGGGGGCAGGGGGCCTTGGATGAGCAGTCCTTC. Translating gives CASRYRGQGALDEQSF.

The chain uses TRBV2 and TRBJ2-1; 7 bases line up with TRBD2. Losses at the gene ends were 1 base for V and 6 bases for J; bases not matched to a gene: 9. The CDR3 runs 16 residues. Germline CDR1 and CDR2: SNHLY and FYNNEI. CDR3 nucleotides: TGTGCCAGCAGTGAAGATTTAGCGGGTCTATTCAATGAGCAGTTCTTC. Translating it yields CASSEDLAGLFNEQFF.

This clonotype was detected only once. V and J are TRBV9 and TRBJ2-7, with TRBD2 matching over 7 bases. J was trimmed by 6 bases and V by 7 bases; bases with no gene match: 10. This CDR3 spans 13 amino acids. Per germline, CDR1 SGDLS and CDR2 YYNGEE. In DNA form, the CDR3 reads TGTGCCAGCGGGGGGGGTTTGATTGGCGAGCAGTACTTC. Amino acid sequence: CASGGGLIGEQYF.

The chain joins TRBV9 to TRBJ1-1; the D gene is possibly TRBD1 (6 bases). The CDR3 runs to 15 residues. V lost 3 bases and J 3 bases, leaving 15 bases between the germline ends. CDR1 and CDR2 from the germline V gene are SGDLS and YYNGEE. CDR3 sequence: CASSANRVEDTEAFF. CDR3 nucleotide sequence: TGTGCCAGCAGCGCTAACAGGGTGGAGGACACTGAAGCTTTCTTT.

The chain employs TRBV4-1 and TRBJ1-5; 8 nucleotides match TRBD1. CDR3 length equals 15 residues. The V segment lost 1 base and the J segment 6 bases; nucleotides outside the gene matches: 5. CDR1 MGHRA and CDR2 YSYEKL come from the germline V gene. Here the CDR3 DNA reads TGCGCCAGCAGCCAAGTTGAGACAGGGGTTCAGCCCCAGCATTTT. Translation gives CASSQVETGVQPQHF.

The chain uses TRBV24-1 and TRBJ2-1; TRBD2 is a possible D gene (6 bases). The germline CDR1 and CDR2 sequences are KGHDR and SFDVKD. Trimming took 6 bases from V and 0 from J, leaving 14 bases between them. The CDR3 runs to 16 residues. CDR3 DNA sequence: TGTGCCACCAGTCCTCGCGGGACGAGCTCCTACAATGAGCAGTTCTTC. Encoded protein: CATSPRGTSSYNEQFF.

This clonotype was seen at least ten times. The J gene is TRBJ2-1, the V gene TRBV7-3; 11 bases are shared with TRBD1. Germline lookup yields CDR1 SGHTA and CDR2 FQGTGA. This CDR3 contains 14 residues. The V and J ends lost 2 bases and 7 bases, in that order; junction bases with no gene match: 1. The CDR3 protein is CASSLGTGGNEQFF. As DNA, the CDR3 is TGTGCCAGCAGCTTAGGGACAGGGGGGAATGAGCAGTTCTTC.

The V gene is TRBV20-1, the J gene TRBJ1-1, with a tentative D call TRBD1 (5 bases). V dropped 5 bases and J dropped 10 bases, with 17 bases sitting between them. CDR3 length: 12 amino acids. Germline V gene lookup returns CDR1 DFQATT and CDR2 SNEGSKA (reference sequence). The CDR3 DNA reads TGCAGTGCTTCCGGGGCTCCCCTGGTAGCTTTCTTT. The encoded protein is CSASGAPLVAFF.